The 11 T cell receptor beta chains given below trace back to one sample, sequenced in a study of blood T cell repertoires in COVID-19 (dated by TCRdb to about 2020). Preparation of the library involved the immunoSEQ multiplex PCR assay. TCRdb took over this immuneACCESS table, retaining in-frame rearrangements with V and J assigned. Such tables are incomplete; in checked studies, under half of the missing clones stem from an unresolved V gene, and the remainder is unexplained. This sample holds some 110,000 clones; 70% to 90% were observed only once. Roughly 4.7% of the sample rests with the top ten. Sequenced sample: peripheral blood. Receptor source: a man in his forties with acute or convalescent COVID-19.

The chain employs TRBV4-1 and TRBJ2-3; D unclear. V was trimmed by 4 bases and J by 2 bases, leaving 10 bases between them. This CDR3 is built from 14 residues. Germline V gene data show CDR1 as MGHRA and CDR2 as YSYEKL. CDR3 in DNA: TGCGCCAGCAGCCCAGAACTAAACACAGATACGCAGTATTTT. It translates to CASSPELNTDTQYF.

Turning to this clone: The same CDR3 arises from other DNA sequences in this sample as well. The chain combines TRBV11-3 with TRBJ2-2; D uncertain. With 2 bases removed from V and 5 bases from J, the gap between germline ends came to 6 bases. This CDR3 contains 13 residues. Per germline, CDR1 SGHNT and CDR2 YENEEA. The CDR3 DNA sequence: TGTGCCAGCAGCTTACTCCGGACCGGGGAGCTGTTTTTT. It is translated as CASSLLRTGELFF.

The chain recombines TRBV27 with TRBJ1-6; TRBD1 matches 8 bases. This CDR3 region has 15 residues. Germline trimming cut 8 bases from V and 14 bases from J; bases unmatched to any gene: 17. The germline gives CDR1 MNHEY, CDR2 SMNVEV (reference sequence). The CDR3 DNA reads as TGTGCCAGCCTTCCGCTGGGACAGGTCATCTCGGCCCTCCACTTT. Translating gives CASLPLGQVISALHF.

CDR3 loop: CASSPGGWGHEQYF. The CDR3 DNA reads as TGTGCCAGCAGTCCGGGAGGGTGGGGTCACGAGCAGTACTTC. The chain combines TRBV25-1 with TRBJ2-7, with TRBD2 identical over 8 bases. The junction had 8 bases not matched to a gene; V was cut back by 5 bases and J by 5 bases. The CDR3 is made up of 14 amino acids. The V gene's germline CDR1 is MGHDK and CDR2 SYGVNS.

This sequence joins TRBV10-3 and TRBJ1-2, with D possibly matching TRBD1 (6 bases). The CDR3 length is 14 residues. Germline V gene sequence: CDR1 ENHRY, CDR2 SYGVKD. V was pared by 6 bases and J by 7 bases, with 18 bases between. This CDR3 is CAIRAQGKQTGYTF. CDR3 DNA: TGTGCCATCAGGGCCCAGGGGAAACAGACTGGCTACACCTTC.

V and J are TRBV6-1 and TRBJ1-1; maybe TRBD1 (5 bases). V lost 8 bases to trimming and J lost 2 bases, with 15 bases between them. Looked up from germline, CDR1 is MNHNS and CDR2 is SASEGT. The CDR3 is 14 amino acids. This CDR3 is CASAGSQGNTEAFF. The CDR3 region has the DNA TGTGCCAGCGCTGGCAGCCAGGGCAACACTGAAGCTTTCTTT.

V usage is TRBV11-3 and J usage is TRBJ1-3; 8 positions match TRBD1. CDR1 is SGHNT, CDR2 YENEEA, per germline. There are 15 residues in the CDR3. J was trimmed by 0 bases and V by 5 bases; bases with no gene match: 3. Here the CDR3 reads CASSRTGGSGNTIYF. CDR3 DNA sequence: TGTGCCAGCAGCCGTACAGGGGGCTCTGGAAACACCATATATTTT.

The rearrangement uses TRBV5-1 and TRBJ1-2; 9 nucleotides align to TRBD1. This CDR3 has 15 residues. Unmatched junction bases numbered 12, after V lost 4 bases and J lost 8 bases. CDR1 is SGHRS, CDR2 YFSETQ, per germline. This CDR3 is CASSEGQGTGMGYTF. The CDR3 coding sequence is TGCGCCAGCAGCGAGGGACAGGGAACGGGTATGGGCTACACCTTC.

The chain has TRBV27 and TRBJ1-6; D unclear. The V end lost 0 bases, the J end lost 7 bases, and 16 bases lay between the germline ends. The CDR3 sequence is 17 residues long. Germline-derived CDR1 and CDR2 are MNHEY and SMNVEV (reference sequence). The CDR3 nucleotides are TGTGCCAGCAGTTTATCGGACCCGGGGAGGTGGAATTCACCCCTCCACTTT. Translating it yields CASSLSDPGRWNSPLHF.

The genes are TRBV10-3 and TRBJ2-7, with D perhaps TRBD1 (5 bases). The CDR3 covers 16 residues. Germline values: CDR1 ENHRY, CDR2 SYGVKD. Deletions cut 2 bases from V and 2 bases from J, with 16 bases between. The CDR3 nucleotides are TGTGCCATCAGTGAGAGTCGGCAGGCAGGGCCCTACGAGCAGTACTTC. As protein: CAISESRQAGPYEQYF.

The genes are TRBV2 and TRBJ1-6; TRBD1 agrees at 8 bases. Germline V gene lookup returns CDR1 SNHLY and CDR2 FYNNEI. The ends lost 3 bases at V and 9 bases at J; junction bases unmatched: 7. This CDR3 spans 15 amino acids. The CDR3 nucleotides are TGTGCCAGCAGTGAGGTCAGGGGGCAAGGTTCACCCCTCCACTTT. Translation gives CASSEVRGQGSPLHF.